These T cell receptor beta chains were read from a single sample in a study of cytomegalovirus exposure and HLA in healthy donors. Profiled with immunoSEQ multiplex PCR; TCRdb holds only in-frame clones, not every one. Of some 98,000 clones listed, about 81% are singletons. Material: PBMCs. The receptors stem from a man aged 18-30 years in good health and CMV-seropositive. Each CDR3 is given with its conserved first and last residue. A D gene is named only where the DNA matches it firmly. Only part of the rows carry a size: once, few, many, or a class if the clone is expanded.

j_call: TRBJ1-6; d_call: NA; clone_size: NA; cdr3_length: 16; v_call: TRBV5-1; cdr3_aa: CASSDERRGYNSPLHF; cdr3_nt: TGCGCCAGCAGCGACGAACGGAGGGGATATAATTCACCCCTCCACTTT
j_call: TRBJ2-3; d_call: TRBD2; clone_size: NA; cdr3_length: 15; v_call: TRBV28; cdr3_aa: CAHKRGGFGTDTQYF; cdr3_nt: TGTGCTCATAAGCGGGGGGGGTTCGGCACAGATACGCAGTATTTT
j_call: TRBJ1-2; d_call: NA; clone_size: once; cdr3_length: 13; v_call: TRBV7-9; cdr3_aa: CSSSLGALNGYTF; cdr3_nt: TGTTCCAGCAGCTTAGGGGCGCTAAATGGCTACACCTTC
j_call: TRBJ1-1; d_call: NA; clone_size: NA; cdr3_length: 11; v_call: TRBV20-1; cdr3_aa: CSARRDTEAFF; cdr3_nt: TGCAGTGCTAGACGGGACACTGAAGCTTTCTTT
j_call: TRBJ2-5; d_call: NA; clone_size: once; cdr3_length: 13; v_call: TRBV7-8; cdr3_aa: CASRRGYQETQYF; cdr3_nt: TGTGCCAGCAGGAGAGGGTACCAAGAGACCCAGTACTTC
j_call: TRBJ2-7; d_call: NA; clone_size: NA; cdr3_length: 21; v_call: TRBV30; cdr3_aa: CAWSAAGPTTETGVFSYEQYF; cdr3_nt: TGTGCCTGGAGTGCAGCAGGGCCGACGACGGAAACGGGGGTGTTTTCCTACGAGCAGTACTTC
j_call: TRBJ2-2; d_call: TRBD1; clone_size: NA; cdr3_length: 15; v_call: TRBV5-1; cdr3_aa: CASSLSVQGAGELFF; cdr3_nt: TGCGCCAGCAGCTTGTCGGTCCAGGGGGCCGGGGAGCTGTTTTTT
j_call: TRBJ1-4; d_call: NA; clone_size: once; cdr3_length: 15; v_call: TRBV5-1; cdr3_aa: CASSERTAHNEKLFF; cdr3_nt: TGCGCCAGCAGCGAACGGACAGCACACAATGAAAAACTGTTTTTT
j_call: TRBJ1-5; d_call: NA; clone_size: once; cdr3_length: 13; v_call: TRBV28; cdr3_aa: CASSYRVTQPQHF; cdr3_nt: TGTGCCAGCAGTTACAGGGTAACTCAGCCCCAGCATTTT
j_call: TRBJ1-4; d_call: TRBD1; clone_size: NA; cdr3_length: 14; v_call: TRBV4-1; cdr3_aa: CASSRTGANEKLFF; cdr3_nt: TGCGCCAGCAGCCGGACAGGGGCTAATGAAAAACTGTTTTTT
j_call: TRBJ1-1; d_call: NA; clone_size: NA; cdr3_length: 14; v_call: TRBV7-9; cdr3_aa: CASSAQATLAEAFF; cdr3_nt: TGTGCCAGCAGCGCTCAGGCCACTTTGGCTGAAGCTTTCTTT
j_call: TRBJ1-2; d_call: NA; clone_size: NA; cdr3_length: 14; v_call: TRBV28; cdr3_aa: CASSFLAGGFGYTF; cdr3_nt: TGTGCCAGCAGTTTTTTGGCGGGAGGATTTGGCTACACCTTC
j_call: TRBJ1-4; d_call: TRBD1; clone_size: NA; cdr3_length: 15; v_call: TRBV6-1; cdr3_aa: CASSGPGQGDEKLFF; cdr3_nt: TGTGCCAGCAGTGGACCGGGACAGGGAGATGAAAAACTGTTTTTT
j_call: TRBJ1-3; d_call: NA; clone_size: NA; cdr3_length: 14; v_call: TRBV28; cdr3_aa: CASSLLKPGGTKNF; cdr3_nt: TGTGCCAGCAGCCTTCTTAAACCTGGCGGGACTAAGAATTTT
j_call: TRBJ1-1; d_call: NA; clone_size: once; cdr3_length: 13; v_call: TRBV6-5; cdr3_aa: CATSLQGNTEAFF; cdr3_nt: TGTGCTACCTCTTTACAGGGGAACACTGAAGCTTTCTTT
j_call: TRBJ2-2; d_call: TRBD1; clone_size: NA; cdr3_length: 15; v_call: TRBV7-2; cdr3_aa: CASSFWDRGTGELFF; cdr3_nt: TGTGCCAGCAGCTTTTGGGACAGGGGGACCGGGGAGCTGTTTTTT
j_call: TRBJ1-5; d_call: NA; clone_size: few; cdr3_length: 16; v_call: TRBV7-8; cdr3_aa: CASSLGYGQNNQPQHF; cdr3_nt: TGTGCCAGCAGCTTAGGCTACGGACAAAACAATCAGCCCCAGCATTTT
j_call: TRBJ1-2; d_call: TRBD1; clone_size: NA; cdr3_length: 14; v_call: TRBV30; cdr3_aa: CAWDMTGTNYGYTF; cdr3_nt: TGTGCCTGGGATATGACAGGGACCAACTATGGCTACACCTTC
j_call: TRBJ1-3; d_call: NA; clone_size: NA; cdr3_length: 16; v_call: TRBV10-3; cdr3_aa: CAISEFGRDSGNTIYF; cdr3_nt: TGTGCCATCAGTGAGTTTGGGAGAGACTCTGGAAACACCATATATTTT
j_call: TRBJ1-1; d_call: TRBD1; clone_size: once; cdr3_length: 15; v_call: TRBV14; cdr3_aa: CASSSQGALGTEAFF; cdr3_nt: TGTGCCAGCAGCTCGCAGGGGGCGCTGGGCACTGAAGCTTTCTTT
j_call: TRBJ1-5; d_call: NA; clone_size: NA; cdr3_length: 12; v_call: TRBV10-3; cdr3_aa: CATRTGNQPQHF; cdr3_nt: TGTGCCACCCGGACAGGCAATCAGCCCCAGCATTTT
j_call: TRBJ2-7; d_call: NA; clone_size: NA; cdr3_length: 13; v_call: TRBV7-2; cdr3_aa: CASSLRRVEGQYF; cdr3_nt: TGTGCCAGCAGCCTTAGGCGCGTCGAGGGGCAGTACTTC
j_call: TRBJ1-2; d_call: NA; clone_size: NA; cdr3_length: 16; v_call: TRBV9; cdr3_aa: CASSGVGRQTNYGYTF; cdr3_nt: TGTGCCAGCAGCGGAGTCGGTAGACAGACTAACTATGGCTACACCTTC
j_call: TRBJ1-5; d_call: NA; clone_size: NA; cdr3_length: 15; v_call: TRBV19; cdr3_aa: CASTSLERFDQPQHF; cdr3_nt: TGTGCCAGTACCTCTCTAGAACGCTTTGATCAGCCCCAGCATTTT
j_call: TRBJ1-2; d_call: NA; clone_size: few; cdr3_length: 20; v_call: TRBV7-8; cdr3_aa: CASSFSVASGTLVVAYGYTF; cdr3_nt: TGTGCCAGCAGCTTCAGTGTGGCGTCGGGGACACTTGTTGTCGCCTATGGCTACACCTTC
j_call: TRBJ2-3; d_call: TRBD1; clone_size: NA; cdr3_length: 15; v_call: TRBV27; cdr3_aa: CASSPSGQGAYTQYF; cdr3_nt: TGTGCCAGCAGTCCATCGGGACAGGGGGCATATACGCAGTATTTT
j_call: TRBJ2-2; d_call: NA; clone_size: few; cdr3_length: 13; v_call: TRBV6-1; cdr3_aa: CAGQGSYTGELFF; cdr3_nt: TGTGCCGGTCAGGGAAGTTACACCGGGGAGCTGTTTTTT
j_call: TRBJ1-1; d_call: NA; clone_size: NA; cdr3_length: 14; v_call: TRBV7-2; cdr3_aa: CASSLGGASTEAFF; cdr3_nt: TGTGCCAGCAGCTTGGGTGGGGCCTCCACTGAAGCTTTCTTT
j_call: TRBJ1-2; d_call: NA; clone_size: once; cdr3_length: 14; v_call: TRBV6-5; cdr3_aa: CASSYLTGNYGYTF; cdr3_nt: TGTGCCAGCAGTTACCTGACCGGGAACTATGGCTACACCTTC
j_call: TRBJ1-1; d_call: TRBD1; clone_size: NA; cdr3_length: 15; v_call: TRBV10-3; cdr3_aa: CAISNHGTGVTEAFF; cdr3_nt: TGTGCCATCAGTAACCACGGGACAGGGGTTACTGAAGCTTTCTTT
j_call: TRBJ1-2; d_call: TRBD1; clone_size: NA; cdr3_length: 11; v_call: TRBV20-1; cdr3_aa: CSARQGGGYTF; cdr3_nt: TGCAGTGCGCGACAGGGGGGTGGCTACACCTTC
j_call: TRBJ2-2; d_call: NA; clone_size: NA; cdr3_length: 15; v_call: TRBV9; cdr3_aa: CASSPTGGWTGELFF; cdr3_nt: TGTGCCAGCAGCCCCACTGGGGGCTGGACCGGGGAGCTGTTTTTT
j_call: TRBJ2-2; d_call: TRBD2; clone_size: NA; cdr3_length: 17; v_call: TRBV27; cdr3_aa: CASRLQRGVANTGELFF; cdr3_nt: TGTGCCAGCAGACTCCAGCGGGGGGTCGCGAACACCGGGGAGCTGTTTTTT
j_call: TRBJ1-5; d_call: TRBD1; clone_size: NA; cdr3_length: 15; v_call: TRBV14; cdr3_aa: CASDVCTGGNQPQHF; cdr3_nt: TGTGCCAGCGATGTATGTACAGGGGGCAATCAGCCCCAGCATTTT
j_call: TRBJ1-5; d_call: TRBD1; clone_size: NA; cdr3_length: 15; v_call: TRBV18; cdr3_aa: CASSPATGAGQPQHF; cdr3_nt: TGTGCCAGCTCACCAGCGACAGGGGCTGGTCAGCCCCAGCATTTT
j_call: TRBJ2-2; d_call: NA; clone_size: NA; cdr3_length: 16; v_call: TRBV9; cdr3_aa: CASSATGDMNTGELFF; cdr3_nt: TGTGCCAGCAGCGCGACAGGCGACATGAACACCGGGGAGCTGTTTTTT